Listed here is a single T cell receptor beta chain. Its antigen is unknown. The germline V gene encodes CDR1 SGHRS and CDR2 YFSETQ. The CDR3 has 15 residues. Trimming took off 3 bases at V and 0 bases at J, with 9 bases between the two ends. This entry is derived from a study of cytomegalovirus exposure and HLA in healthy donors. Study-wide results and caveats: Association of a missense DCLRE1C variant with TCR beta V- and J-gene trimming was reported in a later analysis. There were 150 to 200 TCR beta chains listed as cytomegalovirus-associated. Most observed TCR sequences were rare, whereas some public TCRs were detected in many donors. CMV antigen specificity of three CMV-associated chains was confirmed in vitro.

Both 60 Vbeta primers and 13 Jbeta primers went into the PCR. TCRdb's table, derived via immunoSEQ multiplex PCR, lists solely in-frame clones and lacks some. This table holds about 78,000 clones, roughly 64% found once. Sequenced material: PBMCs. The sequence was collected from a young man in good health and CMV-seropositive. V gene TRBV5-1 combines with J gene TRBJ1-4; D may be TRBD1 (6 bases). CDR3 in DNA: TGCGCCAGCAGCTCCCGGACAGCAACTAATGAAAAACTGTTTTTT. Its protein is CASSSRTATNEKLFF.